Listed below are T cell receptor beta chains from one sample, sequenced in a study of shared T cell receptors in the human thymus. Clones were sequenced by immunoSEQ multiplex PCR, and TCRdb holds only the in-frame ones, with some missing. The sample holds about 660,000 clones; 88% are singletons and the top ten take 0.01%. Separately, the same data were catalogued under a study of human thymus T cells.

The sequencing sample was made of thymocytes. These receptors were collected from a boy younger than two with a congenital heart defect. CDR3s include the opening cysteine and the closing phenylalanine or tryptophan. Fields, in order: clone size, J gene, CDR3 length, V gene, D gene, CDR3 DNA, CDR3 protein. D genes are given only for firm matches. Size values are once, few and many counts, or a class for expanded clones, and some rows have none.

NA TRBJ1-5 14 TRBV27 TRBD1 TGTGCCAGCAGTTTAACAGGGGAGAATCAGCCCCAGCATTTT CASSLTGENQPQHF
NA TRBJ2-7 19 TRBV7-2 TRBD2 TGTGCCAGCAGCTGCCAACTAGCGGGACCTGCCCTTACTACCTACGAGCAGTACTTC CASSCQLAGPALTTYEQYF
NA TRBJ2-7 15 TRBV4-2 NA TGTGCCAGCAGCCAAGAGGCTCCAGGGAGGTACGAGCAGTACTTC CASSQEAPGRYEQYF
NA TRBJ2-5 15 TRBV19 TRBD1 TGTGCCAGTAGTCCCGGGACAGGGGTCGAGGAGACCCAGTACTTC CASSPGTGVEETQYF
NA TRBJ1-2 14 TRBV7-2 NA TGTGCCAGCAGCTTAGAAGGGGCGCACTATGGCTACACCTTC CASSLEGAHYGYTF
NA TRBJ1-2 16 TRBV11-2 TRBD1 TGTGCCAGCAGCTTAGACGGGACAGGGTCTAACTATGGCTACACCTTC CASSLDGTGSNYGYTF
NA TRBJ1-4 17 TRBV12-5 NA TGTGCTAGTGGTTTGCCCCCCACTACAGGGTCTAGTGAAAAACTGTTTTTT CASGLPPTTGSSEKLFF
NA TRBJ1-5 15 TRBV5-1 NA TGCGCCAGCAGCTTGGCCATGTCAGAAAATCAGCCCCAGCATTTT CASSLAMSENQPQHF
few TRBJ1-1 11 TRBV7-9 NA TGTGCCAGCAGCTTACAGAGGGCCGCTTTCTTT CASSLQRAAFF
NA TRBJ2-3 17 TRBV2 TRBD2 TGTGCCAGCCCCGAGGAGGCAGGGAGGGGAGTCACAGATACGCAGTATTTT CASPEEAGRGVTDTQYF
NA TRBJ1-5 15 TRBV7-2 NA TGTGCCAGCAGCTTACGGGTTAATAGCAATCAGCCCCAGCATTTT CASSLRVNSNQPQHF
NA TRBJ2-1 17 TRBV5-4 TRBD2 TGTGCCAGTTTGACAGGGCCCGGGGGACTAGCGTTTAATGAGCAGTTCTTC CASLTGPGGLAFNEQFF
NA TRBJ2-5 14 TRBV5-1 NA TGCGCCAGCAGCCAACAGGGCCGGCGGGAGACCCAGTACTTC CASSQQGRRETQYF
NA TRBJ2-1 20 TRBV4-3 TRBD2 TGCGCCAGCAGCCAAGAGCAGTATAGGGCGGGAGTTTCGGACTACAATGAGCAGTTCTTC CASSQEQYRAGVSDYNEQFF
NA TRBJ2-5 13 TRBV27 TRBD2 TGTGCCAGCAGCGGACTAGCGCAAGAGACCCAGTACTTC CASSGLAQETQYF
NA TRBJ1-2 15 TRBV2 NA TGTGCCAGCAGTGAAGTAAGGCTCGGCGGCTATGGCTACACCTTC CASSEVRLGGYGYTF
NA TRBJ2-1 19 TRBV18 TRBD2 TGTGCCAGCTCACCTAGGGGACTAGCGGGAGAGCCGTGGGGTAATGAGCAGTTCTTC CASSPRGLAGEPWGNEQFF
NA TRBJ1-5 16 TRBV27 NA TGTGCCAGCAGTTTAGCAGGGCCCCTTGCGGGGCAGCCCCAGCATTTT CASSLAGPLAGQPQHF
NA TRBJ1-3 15 TRBV27 TRBD1 TGTGCCAGCAGTTACAGGGGGGATACGGGAAACACCATATATTTT CASSYRGDTGNTIYF
NA TRBJ2-1 15 TRBV11-2 TRBD2 TGTGCCAGCAGCTTAGGCCGCGGGAGATTGGGTGAGCAGTTCTTC CASSLGRGRLGEQFF
NA TRBJ2-7 15 TRBV7-7 TRBD1 TGTGCCAGCAGACGAGGGACAGGGAAAACCTACGAGCAGTACTTC CASRRGTGKTYEQYF
few TRBJ2-3 14 TRBV13 NA TGTGCCAGCAGCTTGGAGCGGCGCACAGATACGCAGTATTTT CASSLERRTDTQYF
NA TRBJ1-1 17 TRBV15 TRBD1 TGTGCCACCAGCAGAGATTGGGTTACAGGGGAGAACACTGAAGCTTTCTTT CATSRDWVTGENTEAFF
NA TRBJ2-3 14 TRBV5-4 NA TGTGCCAGCAGCTCCTTCGGGGTCACAGATACGCAGTATTTT CASSSFGVTDTQYF
NA TRBJ2-2 17 TRBV5-1 NA TGCGCCAGCAGCTTGCGACAGGCCAACGAGTGCACCGGGGAGCTGTTTTTT CASSLRQANECTGELFF
NA TRBJ2-5 14 TRBV27 TRBD2 TGTGCCAGCAGTTTGGCGGGAGAGGAGGAGACCCAGTACTTC CASSLAGEEETQYF
NA TRBJ2-4 14 TRBV4-3 TRBD2 TGCGCCAGCAGCCCGGGACTAGCGGAAAACATTCAGTACTTC CASSPGLAENIQYF
NA TRBJ2-1 17 TRBV5-1 TRBD1 TGCGCCAGCATATCCGACTCCGGGACAGGGGAGCGGAATGAGCAGTTCTTC CASISDSGTGERNEQFF
NA TRBJ2-3 15 TRBV11-2 NA TGTGCCAGCAGCTCTTCGAGGAGGGGCCGAGATACGCAGTATTTT CASSSSRRGRDTQYF
NA TRBJ2-7 14 TRBV10-3 NA TGTGCCATCAGTGGGCCGGGACATCACTACGAGCAGTACTTC CAISGPGHHYEQYF
NA TRBJ2-5 15 TRBV11-2 NA TGTGCCAGCAGGTCACGGGAGGGGGCTGGAGAGACCCAGTACTTC CASRSREGAGETQYF
NA TRBJ1-2 16 TRBV4-3 NA TGCGCCAGCAGCCTAAGAGGGGCAGGGGCCCTCTATGGCTACACCTTC CASSLRGAGALYGYTF
NA TRBJ2-1 17 TRBV9 TRBD2 TGTGCCAGCAGCGTAGTTGGGTCTAGCGGGAGGTTCGATGAGCAGTTCTTC CASSVVGSSGRFDEQFF
NA TRBJ1-2 12 TRBV7-9 NA TGTGCCAGCAGCTTAGTGGGGGGAGGCTACACCTTC CASSLVGGGYTF
NA TRBJ2-5 14 TRBV15 NA TGTGCCACCAGGGGGACACCTAACCAGGAGACCCAGTACTTC CATRGTPNQETQYF
NA TRBJ2-1 15 TRBV11-3 TRBD1 TGTGCCAGCAGCTTAGTAGGACAGGGGGCCGATGAGCAGTTCTTC CASSLVGQGADEQFF
few TRBJ1-4 13 TRBV4-1 TRBD1 TGCGCCAGCAGCGAGGACAGGGAGGAAAAACTGTTTTTT CASSEDREEKLFF
NA TRBJ2-1 14 TRBV10-1 TRBD1 TGCGCCAGCAGCTGGGACAGGGGCTACAATGAGCAGTTCTTC CASSWDRGYNEQFF
NA TRBJ2-1 13 TRBV10-3 TRBD1 TGTGCCATCAGTTCGGACAGGTGCTATGAGCAGTTCTTC CAISSDRCYEQFF
NA TRBJ2-7 16 TRBV11-2 TRBD1 TGTGCCAGCAGCCCGACCGACCGGGACAGGTCGCACGAGCAGTACTTC CASSPTDRDRSHEQYF
NA TRBJ2-7 18 TRBV10-1 TRBD2 TGCGCCAGCTCGGCGGGGGACGAGCGGGAGTATTCGGGGAACGAGCAGTACTTC CASSAGDEREYSGNEQYF
NA TRBJ2-7 14 TRBV27 NA TGTGCCAGCAGGCAGGCAGGCCCAGCCTACGAGCAGTACTTC CASRQAGPAYEQYF
NA TRBJ2-1 16 TRBV10-3 NA TGTGCCATCAGTGAGTCGGGAGTCAGCTCCTACAATGAGCAGTTCTTC CAISESGVSSYNEQFF
NA TRBJ2-7 13 TRBV10-1 NA TGCGCCAGTAAGGAAGGGGGATTCGACGAGCAGTACTTC CASKEGGFDEQYF
NA TRBJ2-2 14 TRBV5-8 TRBD1 TGTGCCAGCAGCTTTAACAGGGGATCCGGGGAGCTGTTTTTT CASSFNRGSGELFF
few TRBJ1-2 13 TRBV28 TRBD1 TGTGCCAGCAGCCTACAGGGGACCCATGGCTACACCTTC CASSLQGTHGYTF